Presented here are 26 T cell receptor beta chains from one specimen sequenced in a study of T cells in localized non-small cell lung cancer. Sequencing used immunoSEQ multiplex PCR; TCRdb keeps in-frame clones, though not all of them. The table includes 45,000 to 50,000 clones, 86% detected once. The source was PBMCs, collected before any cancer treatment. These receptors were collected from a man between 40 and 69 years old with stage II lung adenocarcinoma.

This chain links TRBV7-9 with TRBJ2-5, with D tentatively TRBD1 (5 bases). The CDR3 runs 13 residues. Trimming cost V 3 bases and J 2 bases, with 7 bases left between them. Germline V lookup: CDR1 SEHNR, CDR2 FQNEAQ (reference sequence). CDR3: CASSLQGQETQYF. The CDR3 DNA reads TGTGCCAGCAGCTTGCAGGGTCAAGAGACCCAGTACTTC. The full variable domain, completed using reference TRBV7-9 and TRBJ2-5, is DTGVSQNPRHKITKRGQNVTFRCDPISEHNRLYWYRQTLGQGPEFLTYFQNEAQLEKSRLLSDRFSAERPKGSFSTLEIQRTEQGDSAMYLCASSLQGQETQYFGPGTRLLVL.

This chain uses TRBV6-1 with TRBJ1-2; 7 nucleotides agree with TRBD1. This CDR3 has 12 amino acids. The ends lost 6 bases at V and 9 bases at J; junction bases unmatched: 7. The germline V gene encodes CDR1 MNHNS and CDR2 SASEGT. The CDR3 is CASRRQGESYTF. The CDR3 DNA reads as TGTGCCAGCAGACGACAGGGAGAAAGCTACACCTTC.

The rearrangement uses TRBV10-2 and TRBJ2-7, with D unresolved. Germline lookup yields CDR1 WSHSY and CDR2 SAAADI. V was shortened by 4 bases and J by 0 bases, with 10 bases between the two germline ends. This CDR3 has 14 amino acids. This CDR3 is CASSAGPSSYEQYV. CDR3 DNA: TGCGCCAGCAGTGCCGGGCCTAGCTCCTACGAGCAGTACGTC.

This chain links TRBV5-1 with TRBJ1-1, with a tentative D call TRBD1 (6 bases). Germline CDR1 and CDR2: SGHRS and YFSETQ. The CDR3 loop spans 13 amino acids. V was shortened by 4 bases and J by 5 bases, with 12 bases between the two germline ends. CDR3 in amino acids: CASSPEGGTEAFF. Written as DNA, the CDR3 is TGCGCCAGCAGCCCCGAGGGGGGAACTGAAGCTTTCTTT.

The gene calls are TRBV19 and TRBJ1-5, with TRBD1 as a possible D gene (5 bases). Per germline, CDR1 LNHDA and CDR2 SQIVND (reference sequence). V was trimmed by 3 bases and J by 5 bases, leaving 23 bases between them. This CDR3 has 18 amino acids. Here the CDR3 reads CASSMGPAGDEVYQPQHF. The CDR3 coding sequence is TGTGCCAGTAGTATGGGACCAGCGGGGGACGAAGTCTATCAGCCCCAGCATTTT.

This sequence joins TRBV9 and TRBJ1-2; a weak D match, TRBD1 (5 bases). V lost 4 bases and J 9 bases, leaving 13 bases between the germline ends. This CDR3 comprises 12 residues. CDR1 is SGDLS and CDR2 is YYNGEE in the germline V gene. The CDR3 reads CASSSGPRSYTF. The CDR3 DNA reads TGTGCCAGCAGCTCGGGACCGCGAAGCTACACCTTC.

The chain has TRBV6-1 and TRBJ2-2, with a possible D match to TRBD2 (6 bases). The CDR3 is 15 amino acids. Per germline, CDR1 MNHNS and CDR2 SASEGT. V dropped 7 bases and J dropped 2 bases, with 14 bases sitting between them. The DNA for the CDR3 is TGTGCCAGCAAAGAGGGAGGAGTAAACACCGGGGAGCTGTTTTTT. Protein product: CASKEGGVNTGELFF.

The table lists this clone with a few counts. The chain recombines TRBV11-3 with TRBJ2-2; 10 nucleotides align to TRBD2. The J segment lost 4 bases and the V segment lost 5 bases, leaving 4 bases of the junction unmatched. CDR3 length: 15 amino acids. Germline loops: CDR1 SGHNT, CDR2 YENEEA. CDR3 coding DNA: TGTGCCAGCAGCAGAGCGGGGGGGAGCACCGGGGAGCTGTTTTTT. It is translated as CASSRAGGSTGELFF.

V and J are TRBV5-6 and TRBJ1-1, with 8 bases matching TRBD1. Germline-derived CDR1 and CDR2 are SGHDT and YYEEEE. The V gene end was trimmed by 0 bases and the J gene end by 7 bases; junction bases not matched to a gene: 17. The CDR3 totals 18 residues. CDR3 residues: CASSLAGQGARNLNEAFF. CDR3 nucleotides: TGTGCCAGCAGCTTGGCCGGACAGGGAGCGAGAAATTTAAATGAAGCTTTCTTT.

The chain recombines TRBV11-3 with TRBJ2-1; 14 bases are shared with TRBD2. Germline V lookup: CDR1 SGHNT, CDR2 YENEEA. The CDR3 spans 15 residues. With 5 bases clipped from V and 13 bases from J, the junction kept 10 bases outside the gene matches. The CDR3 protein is CASSREGLAGGRQFF. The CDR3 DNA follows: TGTGCCAGCAGCCGAGAAGGACTAGCGGGGGGCAGACAGTTCTTC.

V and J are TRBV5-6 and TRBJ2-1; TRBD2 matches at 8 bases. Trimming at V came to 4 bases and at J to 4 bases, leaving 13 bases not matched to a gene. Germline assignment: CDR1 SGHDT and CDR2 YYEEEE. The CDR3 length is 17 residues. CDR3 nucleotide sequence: TGTGCCAGCAGCCCGGGCGTGGCTAGCGGGTTATACAATGAGCAGTTCTTC. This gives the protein CASSPGVASGLYNEQFF. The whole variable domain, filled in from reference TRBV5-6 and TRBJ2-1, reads DAGVTQSPTHLIKTRGQQVTLRCSPKSGHDTVSWYQQALGQGPQFIFQYYEEEERQRGNFPDRFSGHQFPNYSSELNVNALLLGDSALYLCASSPGVASGLYNEQFFGPGTRLTVL.

In nucleotides, the CDR3 is TGCGCCAGCAGCGATAACAGAGTCTCTGGGGCCAACGTCCTGACTTTC. Its protein is CASSDNRVSGANVLTF. The genes are TRBV5-1 and TRBJ2-6, with D unresolved. The CDR3 totals 16 residues. V lost 4 bases to trimming and J lost 0 bases, with 11 bases between them. From germline, CDR1 is SGHRS and CDR2 YFSETQ.

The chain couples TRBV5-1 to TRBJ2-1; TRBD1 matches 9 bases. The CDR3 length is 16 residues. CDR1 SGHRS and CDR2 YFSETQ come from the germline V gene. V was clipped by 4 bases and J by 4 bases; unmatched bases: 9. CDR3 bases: TGCGCCAGCAGCCCGGTTACAGGGGGCGCTTACAATGAGCAGTTCTTC. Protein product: CASSPVTGGAYNEQFF.

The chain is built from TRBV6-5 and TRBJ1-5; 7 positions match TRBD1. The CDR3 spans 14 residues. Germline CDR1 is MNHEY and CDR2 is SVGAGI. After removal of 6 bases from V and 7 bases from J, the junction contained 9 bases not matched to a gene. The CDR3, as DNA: TGTGCCAGCAGCTTCAGGGGGATCGCGCAGCCCCAGCATTTT. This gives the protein CASSFRGIAQPQHF.

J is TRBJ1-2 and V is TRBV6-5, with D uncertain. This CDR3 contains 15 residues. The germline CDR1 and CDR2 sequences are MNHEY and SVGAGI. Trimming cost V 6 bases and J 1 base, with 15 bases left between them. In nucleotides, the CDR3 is TGTGCCAGCAGACCCCAGATTATACTTAACTATGGCTACACCTTC. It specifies CASRPQIILNYGYTF.

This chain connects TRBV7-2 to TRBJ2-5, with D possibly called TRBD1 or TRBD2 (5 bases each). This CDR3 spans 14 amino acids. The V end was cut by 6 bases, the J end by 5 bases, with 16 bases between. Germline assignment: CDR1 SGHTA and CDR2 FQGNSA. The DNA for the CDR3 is TGTGCCAGCAGGAAAACCGGGACGACGGAGACCCAGTACTTC. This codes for CASRKTGTTETQYF.

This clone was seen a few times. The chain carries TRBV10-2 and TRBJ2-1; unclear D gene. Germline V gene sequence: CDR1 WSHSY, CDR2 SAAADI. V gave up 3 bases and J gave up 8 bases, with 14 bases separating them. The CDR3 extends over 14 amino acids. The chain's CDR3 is CASSERAARHEQFF. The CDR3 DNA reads TGCGCCAGCAGTGAAAGGGCAGCAAGGCATGAGCAGTTCTTC.

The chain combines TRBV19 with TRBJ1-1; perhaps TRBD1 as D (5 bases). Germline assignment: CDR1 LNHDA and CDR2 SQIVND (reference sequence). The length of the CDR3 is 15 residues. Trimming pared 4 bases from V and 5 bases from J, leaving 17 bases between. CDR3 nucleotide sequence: TGTGCCAGTAGTACCCCTGGCAGGGAAGGGACTGAAGCTTTCTTT. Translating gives CASSTPGREGTEAFF.

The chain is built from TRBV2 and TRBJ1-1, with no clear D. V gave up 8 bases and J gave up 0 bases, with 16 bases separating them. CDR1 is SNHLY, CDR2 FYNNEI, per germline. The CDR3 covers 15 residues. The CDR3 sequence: CASSPDEGMNTEAFF. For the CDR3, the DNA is TGTGCCAGCTCCCCGGACGAGGGCATGAACACTGAAGCTTTCTTT.

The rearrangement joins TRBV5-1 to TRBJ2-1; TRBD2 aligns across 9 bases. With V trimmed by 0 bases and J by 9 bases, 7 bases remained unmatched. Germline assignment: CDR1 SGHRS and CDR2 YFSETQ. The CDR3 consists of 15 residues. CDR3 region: CASSLASGGFPEQFF. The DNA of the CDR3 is TGCGCCAGCAGCTTGGCAAGCGGGGGGTTCCCTGAGCAGTTCTTC.

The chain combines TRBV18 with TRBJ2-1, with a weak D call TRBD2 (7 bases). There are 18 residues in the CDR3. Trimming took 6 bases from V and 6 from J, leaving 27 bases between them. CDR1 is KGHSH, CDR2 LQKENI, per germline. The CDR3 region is CASSQTGPQEGGANEQFF. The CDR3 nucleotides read TGTGCCAGCTCTCAAACAGGTCCACAGGAAGGGGGGGCCAATGAGCAGTTCTTC.

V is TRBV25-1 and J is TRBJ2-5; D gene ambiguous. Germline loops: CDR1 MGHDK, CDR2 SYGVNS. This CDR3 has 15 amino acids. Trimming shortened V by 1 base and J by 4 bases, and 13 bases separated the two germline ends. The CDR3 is CASSESHYNGETQYF. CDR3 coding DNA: TGTGCCAGCAGTGAATCCCATTACAACGGAGAGACCCAGTACTTC.

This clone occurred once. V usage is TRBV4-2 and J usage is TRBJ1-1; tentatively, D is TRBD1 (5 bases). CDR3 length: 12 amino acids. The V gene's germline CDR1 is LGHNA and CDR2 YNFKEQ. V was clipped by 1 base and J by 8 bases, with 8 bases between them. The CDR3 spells CASSQVRGEAFF. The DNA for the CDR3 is TGTGCCAGCAGCCAAGTCCGGGGGGAAGCTTTCTTT.

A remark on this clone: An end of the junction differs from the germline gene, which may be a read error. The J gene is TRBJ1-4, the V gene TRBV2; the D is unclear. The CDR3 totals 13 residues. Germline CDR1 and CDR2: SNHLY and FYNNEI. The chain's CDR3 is CVSSRINVEKLFF. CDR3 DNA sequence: TGTGTCAGCAGTCGTATCAATGTGGAAAAACTGTTTTTT.

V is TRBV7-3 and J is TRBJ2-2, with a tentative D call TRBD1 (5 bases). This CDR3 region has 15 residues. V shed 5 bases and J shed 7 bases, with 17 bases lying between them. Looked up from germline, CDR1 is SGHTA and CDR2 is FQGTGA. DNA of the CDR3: TGTGCCAGCAGCCCGTCAGGCGGAACAGGCGGGGAGCTGTTTTTT. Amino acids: CASSPSGGTGGELFF.

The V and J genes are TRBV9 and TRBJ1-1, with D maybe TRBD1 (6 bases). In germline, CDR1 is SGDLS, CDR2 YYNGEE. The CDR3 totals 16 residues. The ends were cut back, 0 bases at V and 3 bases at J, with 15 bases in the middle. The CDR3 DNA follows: TGTGCCAGCAGCGTAGATGGGGGCGCGGGGGACACTGAAGCTTTCTTT. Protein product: CASSVDGGAGDTEAFF.